The 25 T cell receptor beta chains reported below all come from one sample, sequenced in a study of PD-1 blockade in classical Hodgkin lymphoma. TCRdb keeps only in-frame clones here, not all; method: immunoSEQ multiplex PCR. The sample shows just over 4,000 clones, around 81% of them seen only once. There was relapse after autologous stem cell transplantation in every patient, and there was variation in brentuximab vedotin exposure. Magnetic negative selection was used to purify CD4+ T cells from PBMCs that had been thawed. Sequencing was performed on CD4+ T cells from blood, taken at baseline. The receptors were gathered from a human donor with classical Hodgkin lymphoma.

V gene TRBV18 combines with J gene TRBJ2-7, with a weak D call TRBD2 (6 bases). Germline CDR1 is KGHSH and CDR2 is LQKENI. The V end lost 6 bases, the J end lost 3 bases, and 15 bases lay between the germline ends. The CDR3 has 14 amino acids. The DNA for the CDR3 is TGTGCCAGCTCCCTCATCGGGGGATTCTACGAGCAGTACGTC. Its protein product is CASSLIGGFYEQYV.

The rearrangement links TRBV4-1 to TRBJ1-2; D not resolved. The germline gives CDR1 MGHRA, CDR2 YSYEKL. Trimming took off 1 base at V and 8 bases at J, with 17 bases between the two ends. The CDR3 loop spans 15 amino acids. This CDR3 reads CASSQVGGFPPGYTF. Here the CDR3 DNA reads TGCGCCAGCAGCCAAGTGGGAGGTTTTCCCCCCGGCTACACCTTC.

The chain recombines TRBV19 with TRBJ1-1; D gene uncertain. This CDR3 region has 13 residues. With 5 bases removed from V and 0 bases from J, the gap between germline ends came to 7 bases. Germline assignment: CDR1 LNHDA and CDR2 SQIVND (reference sequence). The CDR3 protein is CASSRQLNTEAFF. In DNA, the CDR3 is TGTGCCAGTAGTCGCCAGCTGAACACTGAAGCTTTCTTT.

This chain uses TRBV19 with TRBJ2-2; 12 bases agree with TRBD1. The trim removed 9 bases at V and 1 base at J, leaving 3 bases unmatched. The CDR3 sequence is 15 residues long. In germline, CDR1 is LNHDA, CDR2 SQIVND (reference sequence). For the CDR3, the DNA is TGTGCCAGCGGGACAGGGGGCCGGAACACCGGGGAGCTGTTTTTT. Translation: CASGTGGRNTGELFF. The full variable domain, with the rest looked up from reference TRBV19 and TRBJ2-2, is DGGITQSPKYLFRKEGQNVTLSCEQNLNHDAMYWYRQDPGQGLRLIYYSQIVNDFQKGDIAEGYSVSREKKESFPLTVTSAQKNPTAFYLCASGTGGRNTGELFFGEGSRLTVL.

V and J are TRBV6-1 and TRBJ1-1; the D is unclear. The germline CDR1 and CDR2 sequences are MNHNS and SASEGT. The V gene lost 1 base and the J gene lost 4 bases, with 10 bases spanning the gap. This CDR3 has 14 residues. The CDR3 DNA reads TGTGCCAGCAGTGAAGACATTCGAAGCACTGAAGCTTTCTTT. This gives the protein CASSEDIRSTEAFF.

This clone was detected once. This chain links TRBV11-2 with TRBJ2-5; 11 bases align to TRBD2. The ends lost 6 bases at V and 5 bases at J; junction bases unmatched: 8. Germline V CDR1 and CDR2: SGHAT, FQNNGV. The CDR3 has 15 residues. CDR3 in amino acids: CASSPTSGAGETQYF. In DNA form, the CDR3 reads TGTGCCAGCAGTCCGACTAGCGGGGCGGGGGAGACCCAGTACTTC.

This chain joins TRBV4-2 and TRBJ2-1, with TRBD2 identical over 15 bases. The CDR3 spans 19 residues. Trimming took 2 bases from V and 3 from J; bases not matched to a gene: 8. The germline CDR1 and CDR2 sequences are LGHNA and YNFKEQ. The CDR3 DNA follows: TGTGCCAGCAGCCAACCTACCGGGACTAGCGGGGGGAACTACAATGAGCAGTTCTTC. It specifies CASSQPTGTSGGNYNEQFF.

This sequence joins TRBV19 and TRBJ2-3; either TRBD1 or TRBD2 may supply D (6 bases each). CDR3 length: 16 amino acids. CDR1 is LNHDA, CDR2 SQIVND, per germline (reference sequence). V shed 4 bases and J shed 3 bases, with 17 bases lying between them. The CDR3 DNA sequence: TGTGCCAGTAGTACCCGACGGGGGCGATTTACAGATACGCAGTATTTT. Protein sequence: CASSTRRGRFTDTQYF.

This clone was detected once. This chain connects TRBV5-5 to TRBJ2-5; TRBD1 aligns across 8 bases. This CDR3 has 15 amino acids. J lost 7 bases, V lost 2 bases, and 10 bases had no gene match. CDR1 is SGHKS and CDR2 is YYEKEE in the germline V gene (reference sequence). For the CDR3, the DNA is TGTGCCAGCAGCTTAGGACAGGGTATAGCGGTGACCCAGTACTTC. Translation: CASSLGQGIAVTQYF.

The J gene is TRBJ2-1, the V gene TRBV11-1; maybe TRBD1 (7 bases). V lost 5 bases to trimming and J lost 8 bases, with 19 bases between them. CDR1 and CDR2 (germline): SGHAT, FQDESV (reference sequence). The CDR3 is 15 residues long. The CDR3 is CASSAGQYKEDEQFF. The CDR3 bases are TGTGCCAGCAGCGCGGGACAGTATAAGGAGGATGAGCAGTTCTTC.

The chain joins TRBV27 to TRBJ1-1; D might be TRBD1 (5 bases). The V gene lost 6 bases and the J gene lost 10 bases, with 15 bases spanning the gap. The CDR3 loop spans 12 amino acids. Germline CDR1 is MNHEY and CDR2 is SMNVEV (reference sequence). The CDR3 region is CASSTSGTGAFF. CDR3 in DNA: TGTGCCAGCAGCACTTCCGGGACGGGAGCTTTCTTT.

This chain connects TRBV2 to TRBJ1-1, with 7 bases that match TRBD1. CDR1 is SNHLY, CDR2 FYNNEI, per germline. The ends lost 8 bases at V and 1 base at J; junction bases unmatched: 10. This CDR3 region has 15 residues. The CDR3 protein is CASGWTGKWNTEAFF. Written as DNA, the CDR3 is TGTGCCAGCGGCTGGACAGGAAAATGGAACACTGAAGCTTTCTTT. Full variable domain (outside the CDR3, taken from reference TRBV2 and TRBJ1-1): EPEVTQTPSHQVTQMGQEVILRCVPISNHLYFYWYRQILGQKVEFLVSFYNNEISEKSEIFDDQFSVERPDGSNFTLKIRSTKLEDSAMYFCASGWTGKWNTEAFFGQGTRLTVV.

This sequence joins TRBV6-1 and TRBJ1-2; D is unclear. Between the trimmed V and J ends, which lost 4 bases and 5 bases, there was a span of 8 bases. This CDR3 comprises 12 residues. Germline CDR1 and CDR2: MNHNS and SASEGT. CDR3 sequence (DNA): TGTGCCAGCAGTGTGTCCGGGTATGGCTACACCTTC. Residues: CASSVSGYGYTF.

The chain carries TRBV19 and TRBJ1-2; tentative D call: TRBD1 (6 bases). The CDR3 covers 14 residues. V lost 7 bases, J lost 8 bases, and 20 bases lay in between. CDR1 LNHDA and CDR2 SQIVND come from the germline V gene (reference sequence). CDR3 loop: CASTPGGLPRGYTF. As DNA, the CDR3 is TGTGCCAGTACCCCGGGGGGGCTCCCTAGGGGCTACACCTTC.

The rearrangement joins TRBV4-2 to TRBJ2-3, with 11 nucleotides matching TRBD2. The CDR3 spans 17 residues. V lost 1 base, J lost 0 bases, and 3 bases stayed unmatched. Germline V lookup: CDR1 LGHNA, CDR2 YNFKEQ. CDR3 DNA sequence: TGTGCCAGCAGCCAAGCTAGCGGGGGGACTAGCACAGATACGCAGTATTTT. Translation: CASSQASGGTSTDTQYF.

The J gene is TRBJ2-3, the V gene TRBV28, with D perhaps TRBD2 (6 bases). This CDR3 is built from 16 residues. V was trimmed by 1 base and J by 3 bases, leaving 14 bases between them. Germline V lookup: CDR1 MDHEN, CDR2 SYDVKM. CDR3 nucleotides: TGTGCCAGCAGTTTATACGCGGGACTCACGACAGATACGCAGTATTTT. Its translation is CASSLYAGLTTDTQYF.

V and J are TRBV19 and TRBJ1-4; D ambiguous. The CDR3 spans 15 residues. The germline V gene has CDR1 LNHDA and CDR2 SQIVND (reference sequence). V was trimmed by 3 bases and J by 0 bases, leaving 8 bases between them. The CDR3 sequence is CASSMSSATNEKLFF. CDR3 nucleotide sequence: TGTGCCAGTAGTATGTCGTCCGCAACTAATGAAAAACTGTTTTTT.

This clone is labeled large. CDR3 nucleotides: TGTGCCAGCAGCTTGGAGGGATACTCAGGTCAGCCCCAGCATTTT. Its translation is CASSLEGYSGQPQHF. The chain couples TRBV7-9 to TRBJ1-5; D gene unclear. The CDR3 has 15 amino acids. Trimming took 3 bases from V and 6 from J, leaving 15 bases between them. Germline V gene sequence: CDR1 SEHNR, CDR2 FQNEAQ (reference sequence).

This sequence joins TRBV28 and TRBJ1-3, with D possibly matching TRBD1 (5 bases). V lost 6 bases and J lost 0, with 18 bases in between. CDR1 is MDHEN, CDR2 SYDVKM, per germline. CDR3 length: 17 residues. In DNA, the CDR3 is TGTGCCAGCAGCTCCCCTCACCCGGGGGGCTCTGGAAACACCATATATTTT. Translation gives CASSSPHPGGSGNTIYF.

The V and J genes are TRBV6-1 and TRBJ1-2, with D possibly TRBD1 on 6 matching bases. The CDR3 loop spans 15 amino acids. The V and J ends lost 6 bases and 2 bases respectively, with 16 bases between them. Germline V gene lookup returns CDR1 MNHNS and CDR2 SASEGT. CDR3 loop: CASSVGGAGNYGYTF. As DNA, the CDR3 is TGTGCCAGCAGCGTCGGGGGGGCGGGCAACTATGGCTACACCTTC.

The chain recombines TRBV12-5 with TRBJ1-1; TRBD1 matches at 9 bases. The CDR3 extends over 13 amino acids. V trimming: 9 bases; J trimming: 4 bases; junction bases outside the gene matches: 6. CDR1 is LGHNT, CDR2 FRNRAP, per germline. The CDR3 nucleotides read TGTGCTAGCTCCACAGGGGGCGGCACTGAAGCTTTCTTT. Translating gives CASSTGGGTEAFF.

V and J are TRBV5-6 and TRBJ2-5; unclear D gene. Per the germline V gene, CDR1 is SGHDT and CDR2 is YYEEEE. The CDR3 extends over 14 amino acids. Trimming stripped 0 bases from V and 1 base from J, with 7 bases between. In nucleotides, the CDR3 is TGTGCCAGCAGCTTGGTACAGACCCAAGAGACCCAGTACTTC. Translated: CASSLVQTQETQYF.

The chain employs TRBV19 and TRBJ2-2; 7 nucleotides align to TRBD1. V shed 7 bases and J 0 bases; nucleotides not matched to a gene: 5. The CDR3 is 15 residues long. Germline V lookup: CDR1 LNHDA, CDR2 SQIVND (reference sequence). The CDR3 region is CASTPGQSNTGELFF. The CDR3 nucleotides are TGTGCCAGTACCCCGGGACAGTCGAACACCGGGGAGCTGTTTTTT.

The chain uses TRBV28 and TRBJ1-6, with 8 nucleotides matching TRBD1. CDR1 and CDR2 from the germline V gene are MDHEN and SYDVKM. V lost 6 bases, J lost 6 bases, and 4 bases stayed unmatched. The CDR3 spans 14 residues. The CDR3 reads CASRPDRVNSPLHF. The CDR3 coding sequence is TGTGCCAGCAGGCCGGACAGGGTTAATTCACCCCTCCACTTT.

In this sample, this clone turned up a few times. V is TRBV11-2 and J is TRBJ1-2; TRBD1 might be the D (6 bases). This CDR3 is 13 amino acids long. Trimming cost V 4 bases and J 2 bases, with 8 bases left between them. The germline CDR1 and CDR2 sequences are SGHAT and FQNNGV. CDR3 region: CASSSQGNYGYTF. The DNA for the CDR3 is TGTGCCAGCAGCTCACAGGGAAACTATGGCTACACCTTC.